These 11 T cell receptor beta chains originate from one sample sequenced in a study of OX40 agonist ivuxolimab in advanced cancers. TCRdb keeps only in-frame clones here, not all; method: immunoSEQ multiplex PCR. Among some 60,000 clones, approximately 83% were seen once, and the ten largest hold roughly an eighth. The source material was CD4+ or CD8+ T cells sorted from blood, sampled in a trial of the OX40 agonist ivuxolimab. The receptors stem from an adult with an advanced solid tumor such as melanoma, head and neck, liver or kidney cancer.

This chain uses TRBV5-1 with TRBJ2-7, with a tentative D call TRBD2 (5 bases). The CDR3 runs to 12 residues. Germline CDR1 is SGHRS and CDR2 is YFSETQ. V was shortened by 4 bases and J by 4 bases, with 9 bases between the two germline ends. CDR3 in DNA: TGCGCCAGCAGCGCGGGCCTGTACGAGCAGTACTTC. Translated, it gives CASSAGLYEQYF.

This clone is a singleton in its sample. The chain is built from TRBV11-2 and TRBJ1-1; TRBD1 matches 9 bases. The CDR3 has 19 amino acids. CDR1 is SGHAT and CDR2 is FQNNGV in the germline V gene. Unmatched junction bases numbered 16, after V lost 4 bases and J lost 1 base. The CDR3 is CASSYSKTGTGKSNTEAFF. CDR3 in DNA: TGTGCCAGCAGCTACTCAAAAACCGGGACAGGGAAATCGAACACTGAAGCTTTCTTT.

J is TRBJ1-1 and V is TRBV10-3, with D unclear. Germline lookup yields CDR1 ENHRY and CDR2 SYGVKD. V was pared by 10 bases and J by 1 base, with 13 bases between. The CDR3 is made up of 13 amino acids. The CDR3 reads CATRKGGNTEAFF. Here the CDR3 DNA reads TGTGCCACCAGAAAAGGAGGGAACACTGAAGCTTTCTTT.

DNA of the CDR3: TGTGCCAGCAGTACCAGGGGGCGCGGGCCTTACGAGCAGTACTTC. It translates to CASSTRGRGPYEQYF. The chain combines TRBV28 with TRBJ2-7; the match to TRBD1 covers 8 bases. Per the germline V gene, CDR1 is MDHEN and CDR2 is SYDVKM. With 5 bases clipped from V and 4 bases from J, the junction kept 10 bases outside the gene matches. The CDR3 is made up of 15 amino acids.

This chain joins TRBV5-1 and TRBJ2-3; 9 bases agree with TRBD1. Germline-derived CDR1 and CDR2 are SGHRS and YFSETQ. V shed 4 bases, J shed 3 bases, and the junction held 12 bases outside the gene matches. The CDR3 consists of 17 residues. The CDR3 sequence: CASSLGTGTGFTDTQYF. Here the CDR3 DNA reads TGCGCCAGCAGCCTGGGGACCGGGACAGGGTTTACAGATACGCAGTATTTT.

V usage is TRBV5-8 and J usage is TRBJ2-2, with TRBD1 matching 8 bases. In germline, CDR1 is SGHTS, CDR2 YDEGEE. Trimming removed 4 bases from V and 3 bases from J; junction bases left unmatched: 8. The CDR3 extends over 16 amino acids. The CDR3, as DNA: TGTGCCAGCAGCCGACTGGGGGGACAGGACACCGGGGAGCTGTTTTTT. Translation: CASSRLGGQDTGELFF.

This chain uses TRBV7-3 with TRBJ2-7; TRBD1 matches 10 bases. Germline values: CDR1 SGHTA, CDR2 FQGTGA. The CDR3 consists of 14 residues. J was trimmed by 4 bases and V by 4 bases; bases with no gene match: 4. The CDR3 is CASSSDRGEYEQYF. CDR3 nucleotide sequence: TGTGCCAGCAGCTCGGACAGGGGGGAGTACGAGCAGTACTTC.

V is TRBV6-1 and J is TRBJ1-5; the match to TRBD1 covers 9 bases. Trimming took 8 bases from V and 2 from J; bases not matched to a gene: 7. The CDR3 runs 15 residues. Germline CDR1 MNHNS, CDR2 SASEGT. The CDR3 loop reads CASYGTGHRNQPQHF. The DNA of the CDR3 is TGTGCCAGCTACGGGACAGGGCATCGCAATCAGCCCCAGCATTTT.

About this clone: This CDR3 is also generated by other DNA sequences in the sample. The rearrangement links TRBV5-1 to TRBJ2-7; 8 nucleotides align to TRBD2. Germline assignment: CDR1 SGHRS and CDR2 YFSETQ. The CDR3 totals 16 residues. The trim removed 0 bases at V and 0 bases at J, leaving 5 bases unmatched. The CDR3 loop reads CASSLVGRGGSYEQYF. In DNA, the CDR3 is TGCGCCAGCAGCTTGGTAGGTCGGGGGGGCTCCTACGAGCAGTACTTC.

V usage is TRBV15 and J usage is TRBJ2-3, with 7 bases lining up with TRBD1. Losses at the gene ends were 2 bases for V and 0 bases for J; bases not matched to a gene: 2. Germline-derived CDR1 and CDR2 are LNHNV and YYDKDF (reference sequence). CDR3 length: 15 amino acids. As DNA, the CDR3 is TGTGCCACCAGCAGATGGGACAGAAGCACAGATACGCAGTATTTT. This gives the protein CATSRWDRSTDTQYF.

This clone was found once. The chain carries TRBV2 and TRBJ1-2, with TRBD1 as a possible D gene (6 bases). This CDR3 has 14 amino acids. CDR1 is SNHLY, CDR2 FYNNEI, per germline. V lost 7 bases and J lost 4, with 16 bases in between. CDR3 sequence reads: CASTPGTTAYGYTF. The CDR3 DNA follows: TGTGCCAGCACCCCCGGGACAACAGCCTATGGCTACACCTTC.